Included here is one TCR beta chain sequence, with context. Its specificity is not known. These data belong to a study of cytomegalovirus exposure and HLA in healthy donors. Study outcomes and limitations: Among TCR beta chains, those listed as cytomegalovirus-associated numbered 164. Follow-up analysis found HLA locus-dependent TCR association rates, highest for DRB1 and lowest for HLA-C. Most TCR sequences showed up rarely, but some public TCRs showed up in many donors. The presence/absence work took it that sequencing depth was about the same across donors.

PCR was performed using 60 Vbeta and 13 Jbeta primers. Sequencing was performed with immunoSEQ multiplex PCR; in TCRdb, only in-frame clones are kept and a portion is missing. Counted here are 130,000 to 150,000 clones, roughly four fifths occurring once; the ten biggest clones make up around 3%. Trimming removed 2 bases from V and 6 bases from J; junction bases left unmatched: 3. This CDR3 region has 14 residues. Germline V CDR1 and CDR2: SGHRS, YFSETQ. This rearrangement joins TRBV5-1 to TRBJ1-5; 9 nucleotides agree with TRBD1. The specimen was PBMCs. The clonotype comes from a man in his forties in good health and CMV-seropositive. The CDR3 loop is CASSLRQGGQPQHF. For the CDR3, the DNA is TGCGCCAGCAGCTTACGACAGGGGGGTCAGCCCCAGCATTTT.